Listed below are T cell receptor beta chains from one sample, sequenced in a study of PD-1 blockade in classical Hodgkin lymphoma. Profiled with immunoSEQ multiplex PCR; TCRdb holds only in-frame clones, not every one. The sample shows about 100,000 clones, over 80% of them seen only once. Sequencing used peripheral blood mononuclear cells (PBMCs), obtained at baseline. The receptor source for this set is a human donor with classical Hodgkin lymphoma. Each CDR3 is given with its conserved first and last residue. A D gene is named only where the DNA matches it firmly. Some rows mark clone size as missing; the rest say once, few, many or name a class of expanded clone.

j_gene,len,abundance,v_gene,d_gene,CDR3nt,CDR3aa
TRBJ2-1,19,-,TRBV19,-,TGTGCCAGTAGTATTGGGGGTGGTTTAGGGAGTAGCGGTTACAATGAGCAGTTCTTC,CASSIGGGLGSSGYNEQFF
TRBJ1-5,15,-,TRBV19,-,TGTGCCAGTAGCTACACGGGGGACCTAAATCAGCCCCAGCATTTT,CASSYTGDLNQPQHF
TRBJ2-5,14,-,TRBV5-6,-,TGTGCCAGCAGCTTGGAGGTATACCAAGAGACCCAGTACTTC,CASSLEVYQETQYF
TRBJ1-2,18,-,TRBV10-3,TRBD1,TGTGCCATCAGTGAGTCGAGACAGGGGGCGCAGGGACCCTATGGCTACACCTTC,CAISESRQGAQGPYGYTF
TRBJ2-7,13,-,TRBV29-1,TRBD2,TGCAGCGTTCGCGGCGGGGGGACCTACGAGCAGTACTTC,CSVRGGGTYEQYF
TRBJ2-6,15,-,TRBV5-5,-,TGTGCCAGCAGCTTGTTGAACTCTGGGGCCAACGTCCTGACTTTC,CASSLLNSGANVLTF
TRBJ2-3,17,once,TRBV14,-,TGTGCCAGCAGCCCCACCCTCTCCGGGCAGGGCACAGATACGCAGTATTTT,CASSPTLSGQGTDTQYF
TRBJ2-5,14,-,TRBV5-4,TRBD2,TGTGCCAGCAGCCGGAGCGGGAGTGTTGAGACCCAGTACTTC,CASSRSGSVETQYF
TRBJ1-1,12,-,TRBV7-9,-,TGTGCCAGCAGTCCCACGGGCACTGAAGCTTTCTTT,CASSPTGTEAFF
TRBJ2-7,17,once,TRBV14,TRBD2,TGTGCCAGCAGCCACCTTAGCGGGAGGGCCGGTTCCTACGAGCAGTACTTC,CASSHLSGRAGSYEQYF